Below, 30 T cell receptor beta chains from the same sample are listed, as sequenced in a study of STAT3 mutations in large granular lymphocyte leukemia. Whole-study findings and limits: Every T-cell large granular lymphocyte leukemia patient had at least one immunodominant TCR beta clonotype.

Clones were sequenced by immunoSEQ multiplex PCR, and TCRdb holds only the in-frame ones, with some missing. The sample holds roughly 5,900 clones, roughly 87% seen once. Their cognate antigens are unknown. Material: PBMCs. The receptors come from a human donor with T large granular lymphocyte leukemia. Some clones in this sample may be carry-over from other donors' samples.

The rearrangement links TRBV5-1 to TRBJ2-3; the D gene is possibly TRBD2 (6 bases). The CDR3 loop spans 15 amino acids. Deletions cut 1 base from V and 3 bases from J, with 12 bases between. Germline-derived CDR1 and CDR2 are SGHRS and YFSETQ. The CDR3 spells CASSLNYRETDTQYF. In DNA, the CDR3 is TGCGCCAGCAGCTTGAATTATCGGGAGACAGATACGCAGTATTTT. Complete variable domain (other parts from reference TRBV5-1 and TRBJ2-3): KAGVTQTPRYLIKTRGQQVTLSCSPISGHRSVSWYQQTPGQGLQFLFEYFSETQRNKGNFPGRFSGRQFSNSRSEMNVSTLELGDSALYLCASSLNYRETDTQYFGPGTRLTVL.

V is TRBV7-9 and J is TRBJ1-2; no clear D gene. Germline lookup yields CDR1 SEHNR and CDR2 FQNEAQ (reference sequence). Trimming took off 5 bases at V and 2 bases at J, with 9 bases between the two ends. This CDR3 has 13 amino acids. CDR3 protein: CASSPGNNYGYTF. Written as DNA, the CDR3 is TGTGCCAGCAGCCCCGGGAACAACTATGGCTACACCTTC.

In DNA form, the CDR3 reads TGTGCCAGCAGCTTGTATGAGGGAGGGGACACCGGGGAGCTGTTTTTT. Its translation: CASSLYEGGDTGELFF. V gene TRBV5-6 combines with J gene TRBJ2-2; TRBD2 matches 7 bases. The CDR3 consists of 16 residues. V lost 1 base, J lost 3 bases, and 6 bases stayed unmatched. The germline V gene encodes CDR1 SGHDT and CDR2 YYEEEE.

This chain joins TRBV7-9 and TRBJ1-4; no clear D. V lost 3 bases to trimming and J lost 12 bases, with 14 bases between them. There are 13 residues in the CDR3. CDR1 and CDR2 from the germline V gene are SEHNR and FQNEAQ (reference sequence). Here the CDR3 DNA reads TGTGCCAGCAGCTTGGAAAGCGCTACGGAACTGTTTTTT. Translating it yields CASSLESATELFF.

V usage is TRBV29-1 and J usage is TRBJ2-5, with 9 nucleotides matching TRBD2. V gave up 3 bases and J gave up 5 bases; unmatched junction bases: 4. The CDR3 runs to 13 residues. CDR1 and CDR2 (germline): SQVTM, ANQGSEA. The CDR3 is CSVDAGGGETQYF. In DNA, the CDR3 is TGCAGCGTTGATGCGGGAGGGGGGGAGACCCAGTACTTC.

The chain couples TRBV6-1 to TRBJ2-7; D not certain. CDR1 and CDR2 (germline): MNHNS, SASEGT. V dropped 0 bases and J dropped 3 bases, with 12 bases sitting between them. The CDR3 runs to 15 residues. The CDR3 DNA reads TGTGCCAGCAGTGAAGCCCGGAGAAGCCTCTACGAGCAGTACTTC. Translation gives CASSEARRSLYEQYF.

V and J are TRBV30 and TRBJ2-1; TRBD2 agrees at 13 bases. CDR1 is GTSNPN and CDR2 is SVGIG in the germline V gene (reference sequence). The CDR3 extends over 15 amino acids. The J segment lost 8 bases and the V segment lost 1 base, leaving 5 bases of the junction unmatched. This chain's CDR3 is CAWSALAGGPDEQFF. The CDR3 DNA is TGTGCCTGGAGTGCACTAGCGGGAGGGCCAGATGAGCAGTTCTTC.

The chain recombines TRBV30 with TRBJ2-7; 8 nucleotides agree with TRBD1. Trimming cost V 3 bases and J 3 bases; bases outside gene matches: 1. Germline CDR1 reads GTSNPN; CDR2 reads SVGIG (reference sequence). The CDR3 consists of 12 residues. CDR3 DNA: TGTGCCTGGAGCGGACAGGGCTACGAGCAGTACTTC. Amino acids: CAWSGQGYEQYF. Combining the CDR3 with reference TRBV30 and TRBJ2-7 gives the whole variable domain SQTIHQWPATLVQPVGSPLSLECTVEGTSNPNLYWYRQAAGRGLQLLFYSVGIGQISSEVPQNLSASRPQDRQFILSSKKLLLSDSGFYLCAWSGQGYEQYFGPGTRLTVT.

The chain recombines TRBV5-1 with TRBJ2-3, with D unclear. V lost 0 bases to trimming and J lost 6 bases, with 5 bases between them. CDR1 is SGHRS and CDR2 is YFSETQ in the germline V gene. The CDR3 totals 12 residues. The CDR3 nucleotides read TGCGCCAGCAGCTTGGCCGAGGATACGCAGTATTTT. Protein sequence: CASSLAEDTQYF.

This clone was counted once. The chain links TRBV7-9 to TRBJ2-3, with D maybe TRBD2 (7 bases). Germline assignment: CDR1 SEHNR and CDR2 FQNEAQ (reference sequence). There are 16 residues in the CDR3. Trimming removed 4 bases at V and 3 bases at J, with 17 bases between. Written as DNA, the CDR3 is TGTGCCAGCAGCTATCTAGCGGTGGGACATACAGATACGCAGTATTTT. Its translation is CASSYLAVGHTDTQYF.

CDR3 DNA: TGTGCCAGCAGTGAAAGCCCCCGAAACCTCGCCCGCGAGCAGTACGTC. Translating gives CASSESPRNLAREQYV. V is TRBV6-1 and J is TRBJ2-7; D uncertain. Germline CDR1 MNHNS, CDR2 SASEGT. The CDR3 length is 16 residues. Trimming stripped 2 bases from V and 6 bases from J, with 20 bases between.

V and J are TRBV5-1 and TRBJ1-1, with unresolved D. Germline V gives CDR1 SGHRS, CDR2 YFSETQ. This CDR3 is 14 amino acids long. The ends were cut back, 0 bases at V and 5 bases at J, with 11 bases in the middle. The CDR3 reads CASSLGREKTEAFF. The CDR3 nucleotides are TGCGCCAGCAGCTTGGGCAGAGAGAAGACTGAAGCTTTCTTT.

The V and J genes are TRBV6-1 and TRBJ2-3; perhaps TRBD2 as D (6 bases). The ends were cut back, 3 bases at V and 3 bases at J, with 13 bases in the middle. CDR3 length: 15 residues. In germline, CDR1 is MNHNS, CDR2 SASEGT. The CDR3 bases are TGTGCCAGCAGTGATAGGAGTGCGGGGACAGATACGCAGTATTTT. Translated: CASSDRSAGTDTQYF.

The sample holds a few counts of this clone. The chain recombines TRBV28 with TRBJ1-1; no definite D call. The CDR3 runs 12 residues. Germline V CDR1 and CDR2: MDHEN, SYDVKM. V lost 2 bases and J lost 0, with 1 base in between. CDR3 region: CASSLMNTEAFF. CDR3 coding DNA: TGTGCCAGCAGTTTAATGAACACTGAAGCTTTCTTT.

This clone came up a few times. The rearrangement links TRBV28 to TRBJ2-7, with D uncertain. The germline V gene encodes CDR1 MDHEN and CDR2 SYDVKM. V was shortened by 6 bases and J by 9 bases, with 18 bases between the two germline ends. The CDR3 spans 13 residues. CDR3 protein: CASSRGGSTRQYV. CDR3 coding DNA: TGTGCCAGCAGCCGTGGCGGCTCGACTCGGCAGTACGTC.

V and J are TRBV4-3 and TRBJ2-7; 10 nucleotides line up with TRBD1. Unmatched junction bases numbered 16, after V lost 3 bases and J lost 2 bases. The CDR3 length is 19 residues. Germline V gene sequence: CDR1 LGHNA, CDR2 YSLEER. The CDR3 protein is CASSQETGTGDVRPYEQYF. The CDR3 DNA reads as TGCGCCAGCAGCCAGGAAACCGGGACAGGGGACGTTAGGCCCTACGAGCAGTACTTC.

The chain joins TRBV5-1 to TRBJ2-4; TRBD1 is a possible D gene (7 bases). The length of the CDR3 is 15 residues. Germline V gene data show CDR1 as SGHRS and CDR2 as YFSETQ. The ends were cut back, 3 bases at V and 0 bases at J, with 10 bases in the middle. CDR3 sequence reads: CASSSEGAAKNIQYF. The CDR3 nucleotides read TGCGCCAGCAGCTCGGAGGGGGCAGCCAAAAACATTCAGTACTTC. The entire variable domain, with the rest obtained from reference TRBV5-1 and TRBJ2-4, is as follows: KAGVTQTPRYLIKTRGQQVTLSCSPISGHRSVSWYQQTPGQGLQFLFEYFSETQRNKGNFPGRFSGRQFSNSRSEMNVSTLELGDSALYLCASSSEGAAKNIQYFGAGTRLSVL.

The chain couples TRBV29-1 to TRBJ1-1; 7 bases are shared with TRBD1. The CDR3 runs to 13 residues. The V gene's germline CDR1 is SQVTM and CDR2 ANQGSEA. V lost 8 bases, J lost 5 bases, and 11 bases stayed unmatched. CDR3 amino acids: CSFYRGQGTEAFF. CDR3 DNA: TGCAGCTTCTACAGGGGCCAGGGGACTGAAGCTTTCTTT.

The CDR3 loop is CASSRQINEKLFF. CDR3 bases: TGTGCCAGCTCACGACAGATTAATGAAAAACTGTTTTTT. The chain couples TRBV18 to TRBJ1-4; a weak D match, TRBD1 (5 bases). CDR1 and CDR2 from the germline V gene are KGHSH and LQKENI. V shed 4 bases and J shed 4 bases, with 7 bases lying between them. The CDR3 runs to 13 residues.

The chain has TRBV6-5 and TRBJ2-5, with a weak D call TRBD2 (6 bases). V was shortened by 10 bases and J by 3 bases, with 21 bases between the two germline ends. The CDR3 has 15 amino acids. Germline V gene sequence: CDR1 MNHEY, CDR2 SVGAGI. The CDR3, as DNA: TGTGCCACCAAGTCCCCCGGGCGGGGTAAAGAGACCCAGTACTTC. Protein: CATKSPGRGKETQYF.

The DNA of the CDR3 is TGCGCCAGCAGCTTGGCCGAGGGGGGGATCTCCTACGAGCAGTACTTC. It encodes CASSLAEGGISYEQYF. This chain joins TRBV5-1 and TRBJ2-7, with D possibly being TRBD2 (7 bases). There are 16 residues in the CDR3. Trimming took off 0 bases at V and 0 bases at J, with 13 bases between the two ends. Germline values: CDR1 SGHRS, CDR2 YFSETQ.

The chain carries TRBV15 and TRBJ1-2; TRBD1 matches 7 bases. V dropped 0 bases and J dropped 7; count of bases not matched to a gene: 5. CDR3 length: 14 residues. Germline-derived CDR1 and CDR2 are LNHNV and YYDKDF (reference sequence). CDR3 in DNA: TGTGCCACCAGCAGAGATGAGGGGGCGACTGGCTACACCTTC. This translates into CATSRDEGATGYTF.

J is TRBJ1-4 and V is TRBV5-6; TRBD1 agrees at 9 bases. Germline V lookup: CDR1 SGHDT, CDR2 YYEEEE. Trimming removed 4 bases from V and 6 bases from J; junction bases left unmatched: 10. This CDR3 comprises 16 residues. CDR3 sequence reads: CASSRLSGTGYEKLFF. The CDR3 nucleotides read TGTGCCAGCAGCCGGCTTTCCGGGACAGGGTATGAAAAACTGTTTTTT. Looking up the rest from reference TRBV5-6 and TRBJ1-4 gives the full variable domain: DAGVTQSPTHLIKTRGQQVTLRCSPKSGHDTVSWYQQALGQGPQFIFQYYEEEERQRGNFPDRFSGHQFPNYSSELNVNALLLGDSALYLCASSRLSGTGYEKLFFGSGTQLSVL.

The V gene is TRBV5-1, the J gene TRBJ2-7; D call uncertain. Trimming took off 4 bases at V and 3 bases at J, with 14 bases between the two ends. Germline V CDR1 and CDR2: SGHRS, YFSETQ. There are 14 residues in the CDR3. The CDR3 bases are TGCGCCAGCAGCCCGGATGAGCTCCACTACGAGCAGTACTTC. This codes for CASSPDELHYEQYF.

The rearrangement uses TRBV7-8 and TRBJ2-5, with TRBD2 matching over 10 bases. Per the germline V gene, CDR1 is SGHVS and CDR2 is FQNEAQ. CDR3 length: 16 residues. V gave up 4 bases and J gave up 2 bases; unmatched junction bases: 7. Here the CDR3 reads CASSSATSGYQETQYF. For the CDR3, the DNA is TGTGCCAGCAGCTCCGCGACTAGCGGGTATCAAGAGACCCAGTACTTC.

The chain recombines TRBV6-1 with TRBJ2-3; D might be TRBD1 (6 bases). Per the germline V gene, CDR1 is MNHNS and CDR2 is SASEGT. The CDR3 spans 14 residues. The V end was cut by 5 bases, the J end by 3 bases, with 12 bases between. Here the CDR3 reads CASSPHQGTDTQYF. The DNA for the CDR3 is TGTGCCAGCAGTCCACACCAGGGGACAGATACGCAGTATTTT.

This clone was counted once. The V and J genes are TRBV25-1 and TRBJ1-1, with 7 bases lining up with TRBD1. V lost 4 bases, J lost 5 bases, and 13 bases stayed unmatched. The CDR3 loop spans 16 amino acids. Germline CDR1 and CDR2: MGHDK and SYGVNS. In nucleotides, the CDR3 is TGTGCCAGCAGTGTATCCTCGGCAGGGGGGGGTACTGAAGCTTTCTTT. This sequence encodes CASSVSSAGGGTEAFF.

This chain uses TRBV7-9 with TRBJ1-2, with D perhaps matching TRBD1 (6 bases). Germline-derived CDR1 and CDR2 are SEHNR and FQNEAQ (reference sequence). The ends were cut back, 3 bases at V and 7 bases at J, with 12 bases in the middle. The CDR3 length is 13 residues. This chain's CDR3 is CASSFGEGGGYTF. The CDR3 coding sequence is TGTGCCAGCAGCTTCGGGGAAGGGGGTGGCTACACCTTC.

The rearrangement joins TRBV7-2 to TRBJ1-1; D not resolved. CDR3 size: 11 residues. V lost 6 bases and J 6 bases, leaving 8 bases between the germline ends. CDR1 and CDR2 (germline): SGHTA, FQGNSA. The chain's CDR3 is CASRGGAEAFF. DNA for the CDR3: TGTGCCAGCAGAGGCGGGGCTGAAGCTTTCTTT.

The chain joins TRBV29-1 to TRBJ1-1; 7 nucleotides align to TRBD1. CDR1 is SQVTM, CDR2 ANQGSEA, per germline. CDR3 length: 15 residues. Germline trimming cut 4 bases from V and 4 bases from J; bases unmatched to any gene: 12. CDR3 nucleotide sequence: TGCAGCGTTGCCCCGACAGGGAAGTTAATCACTGAAGCTTTCTTT. It yields the protein CSVAPTGKLITEAFF.